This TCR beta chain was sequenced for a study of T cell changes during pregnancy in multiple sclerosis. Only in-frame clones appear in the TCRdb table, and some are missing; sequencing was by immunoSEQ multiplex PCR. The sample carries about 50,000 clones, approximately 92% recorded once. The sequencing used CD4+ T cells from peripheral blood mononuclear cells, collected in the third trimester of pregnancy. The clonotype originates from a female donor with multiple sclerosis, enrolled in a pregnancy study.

Here the CDR3 reads CASSLDMREPNEQFF. CDR3 nucleotide sequence: TGTGCCAGCAGCTTAGATATGAGGGAACCCAATGAGCAGTTCTTC. V usage is TRBV7-9 and J usage is TRBJ2-1; D perhaps matches TRBD2 (5 bases). Per germline, CDR1 SEHNR and CDR2 FQNEAQ (reference sequence). The CDR3 extends over 15 amino acids. Trimming took off 1 base at V and 6 bases at J, with 13 bases between the two ends.